A single sample is the source of the 9 T cell receptor beta chains below, sequenced in a study of CD8 T cells in Susac syndrome. RNA amounts of about 0.5 to 1 ug underwent reverse transcription with random hexamers. TCRdb reprocessed the immunoSEQ multiplex PCR reads via MiXCR and lists one record per CDR3 protein. Among roughly 130,000 distinct CDR3 sequences listed, 85% to 95% were seen once. Sequencing was performed on CD4+ T cells from PBMCs. These receptors originate from a human donor with multiple sclerosis.

The rearrangement links TRBV9 to TRBJ1-1; the D gene is possibly TRBD1 (5 bases). The CDR3 has 13 amino acids. The germline gives CDR1 SGDLS, CDR2 YYNGEE. The ends were cut back, 4 bases at V and 2 bases at J, with 9 bases in the middle. CDR3 residues: CASSMRDNTEAFF. Here the CDR3 DNA reads TGTGCCAGCAGCATGCGGGACAACACTGAAGCTTTCTTT.

The chain couples TRBV12-3 or TRBV12-4 to TRBJ1-1; the D gene is possibly TRBD1 (6 bases). Trimming took off 3 bases at V and 0 bases at J, with 11 bases between the two ends. The CDR3 totals 15 residues. The CDR3 spells CASSLATGMNTEAFF. In DNA, the CDR3 is TGTGCCAGCAGTTTGGCGACAGGAATGAACACTGAAGCTTTCTTT.

This chain uses TRBV28 with TRBJ1-5, with a weak D call TRBD1 (5 bases). Trimming shortened V by 5 bases and J by 5 bases, and 10 bases separated the two germline ends. This CDR3 comprises 13 residues. Germline CDR1 MDHEN, CDR2 SYDVKM. The CDR3 spells CASSPPTDQPQHF. As DNA, the CDR3 is TGTGCCAGCAGTCCGCCGACAGATCAGCCCCAGCATTTT.

CDR3 region: CASSRPGRHEQYF. In DNA form, the CDR3 reads TGCGCCAGCAGTCGGCCAGGGAGGCACGAGCAGTACTTC. The chain carries TRBV23-1 and TRBJ2-7; the D gene is possibly TRBD2 (6 bases). TRBV23-1 is sorted into the ORF group, with uncertain function. V shed 4 bases and J shed 5 bases, with 12 bases lying between them. The CDR3 is made up of 13 amino acids.

The rearrangement uses TRBV28 and TRBJ1-5, with D possibly TRBD1 on 5 matching bases. This CDR3 has 16 amino acids. Germline V gives CDR1 MDHEN, CDR2 SYDVKM. With 5 bases removed from V and 1 base from J, the gap between germline ends came to 15 bases. The CDR3 coding sequence is TGTGCCAGCAGTGGGGGACTGCGAGGGAGCAATCAGCCCCAGCATTTT. Amino acids: CASSGGLRGSNQPQHF.

This clonotype was seen once. This sequence joins TRBV3-1 and TRBJ1-1; D is uncertain. In germline, CDR1 is LGHDT, CDR2 YNNKEL (reference sequence). V lost 1 base and J 7 bases, leaving 7 bases between the germline ends. This CDR3 is 12 amino acids long. This CDR3 reads CASSQGGFEAFF. In nucleotides, the CDR3 is TGTGCCAGCAGCCAAGGAGGCTTTGAAGCTTTCTTT.

V gene TRBV19 combines with J gene TRBJ1-5, with D possibly being TRBD1 (5 bases). The CDR3 loop spans 15 amino acids. V dropped 3 bases and J dropped 2 bases, with 11 bases sitting between them. CDR1 and CDR2 from the germline V gene are LNHDA and SQIVND (reference sequence). The CDR3 DNA is TGTGCCAGTAGTATCAACGGGGGTGGCAATCAGCCCCAGCATTTT. This translates into CASSINGGGNQPQHF.

The chain employs TRBV9 and TRBJ2-2; the match to TRBD1 covers 11 bases. J lost 6 bases, V lost 5 bases, and 6 bases had no gene match. Germline values: CDR1 SGDLS, CDR2 YYNGEE. CDR3 length: 15 amino acids. The CDR3 here is CASSTGTGGAGELFF. CDR3 in DNA: TGTGCCAGCAGTACCGGGACAGGGGGGGCCGGGGAGCTGTTTTTT. Supplemented by reference TRBV9 and TRBJ2-2, the full variable domain reads DSGVTQTPKHLITATGQRVTLRCSPRSGDLSVYWYQQSLDQGLQFLIQYYNGEERAKGNILERFSAQQFPDLHSELNLSSLELGDSALYFCASSTGTGGAGELFFGEGSRLTVL.

This chain joins TRBV5-1 and TRBJ1-1; 9 bases are shared with TRBD1. The trim removed 4 bases at V and 1 base at J, leaving 5 bases unmatched. Germline values: CDR1 SGHRS, CDR2 YFSETQ. This CDR3 has 15 residues. CDR3 loop: CASSGGQGRNTEAFF. The CDR3 nucleotides are TGCGCCAGCAGCGGAGGACAGGGGAGGAACACTGAAGCTTTCTTT.